This T cell receptor (beta chain) emerged from a study of blood T cell repertoires in COVID-19. The overall study: The analysed material was cDNA or gDNA that came from T cells, B-cell-depleted T cells, or PBMCs.

Only in-frame clones appear in the TCRdb table, and some are missing; sequencing was by immunoSEQ multiplex PCR. The sample has under 250,000 clones; around 84% are singletons. This CDR3 contains 14 residues. J was trimmed by 0 bases and V by 8 bases; bases with no gene match: 3. In germline, CDR1 is SEHNR, CDR2 FQNEAQ (reference sequence). The V gene is TRBV7-9, the J gene TRBJ1-4, with 7 nucleotides matching TRBD1. The TCR was taken from a middle-aged man with COVID-19, enrolled during active disease. The sequencing sample was made of peripheral blood. The CDR3 sequence: CASARGATNEKLFF. The CDR3 bases are TGTGCCAGCGCCAGGGGGGCAACTAATGAAAAACTGTTTTTT.